The present T cell receptor beta chain was sequenced within a study of T cells in tuberculosis. V was pared by 5 bases and J by 0 bases, with 8 bases of the junction left unmatched. This CDR3 comprises 18 residues. Germline CDR1 is LNHDA and CDR2 is SQIVND (reference sequence). Generated by immunoSEQ multiplex PCR, the TCRdb table keeps only in-frame clones and is missing some. The sample lists about 33,000 clones, about 90% seen once, with roughly 7.7% in the top ten. This clone was seen a single time. V and J are TRBV19 and TRBJ2-1; the match to TRBD2 covers 12 bases. The receptor was derived from a donor between 10 and 35 years old with latent tuberculosis or without tuberculosis infection. Some clones in this sample may be carry-over from other donors' samples. The sample was PBMCs. The CDR3 sequence is CASSPWTSGESSYNEQFF. The CDR3 DNA reads as TGTGCCAGTAGTCCCTGGACTAGCGGGGAGAGCTCCTACAATGAGCAGTTCTTC.